This entry is about one T cell receptor (beta chain). The target antigen is unknown. The data originate from a study of cytomegalovirus exposure and HLA in healthy donors. Study summary: Earlier work reported 117 million unique TCR beta sequences from 150 million to 200 million T cells.

Both 60 Vbeta primers and 13 Jbeta primers went into the PCR. The table came from immunoSEQ multiplex PCR; TCRdb's copy has only in-frame clones and leaves some out. The sample consists of over 150,000 clones, around 82% of them appearing once. Germline CDR1 SGHAT, CDR2 FQNNGV. The CDR3 is 14 amino acids. Trimming took 5 bases from V and 5 from J, leaving 12 bases between them. Findings and limits, study-wide: Accurate predictions that matched the HLA-A and HLA-B alleles of most subjects were reportedly made from TCR beta sequences.

This receptor was obtained from a middle-aged woman in good health and CMV-seropositive. The rearrangement joins TRBV11-2 to TRBJ1-4, with D possibly matching TRBD1 (5 bases). The sequenced sample was PBMCs. The CDR3 DNA sequence: TGTGCCAGCAGCCCAGGGTTTTTGAATGAAAAACTGTTTTTT. This codes for CASSPGFLNEKLFF.